This T cell receptor beta chain was captured in a study of blood T cell repertoires in COVID-19. Clones were read by immunoSEQ multiplex PCR, and TCRdb kept only the in-frame ones, dropping some. The sample lists over 250,000 clones, 70% to 90% seen once, with about 10% in the top ten. Looked up from germline, CDR1 is MNHNY and CDR2 is SVGAGI (reference sequence). The CDR3 loop spans 13 amino acids. V dropped 2 bases and J dropped 6 bases, with 7 bases sitting between them. The sequence was collected from a woman in her 70s with acute or convalescent COVID-19. The V gene is TRBV6-6, the J gene TRBJ1-4, with no clear D. The sequenced sample was peripheral blood. CDR3 region: CASSYRVYEKLFF. CDR3 coding DNA: TGTGCCAGCAGTTACCGGGTATATGAAAAACTGTTTTTT.